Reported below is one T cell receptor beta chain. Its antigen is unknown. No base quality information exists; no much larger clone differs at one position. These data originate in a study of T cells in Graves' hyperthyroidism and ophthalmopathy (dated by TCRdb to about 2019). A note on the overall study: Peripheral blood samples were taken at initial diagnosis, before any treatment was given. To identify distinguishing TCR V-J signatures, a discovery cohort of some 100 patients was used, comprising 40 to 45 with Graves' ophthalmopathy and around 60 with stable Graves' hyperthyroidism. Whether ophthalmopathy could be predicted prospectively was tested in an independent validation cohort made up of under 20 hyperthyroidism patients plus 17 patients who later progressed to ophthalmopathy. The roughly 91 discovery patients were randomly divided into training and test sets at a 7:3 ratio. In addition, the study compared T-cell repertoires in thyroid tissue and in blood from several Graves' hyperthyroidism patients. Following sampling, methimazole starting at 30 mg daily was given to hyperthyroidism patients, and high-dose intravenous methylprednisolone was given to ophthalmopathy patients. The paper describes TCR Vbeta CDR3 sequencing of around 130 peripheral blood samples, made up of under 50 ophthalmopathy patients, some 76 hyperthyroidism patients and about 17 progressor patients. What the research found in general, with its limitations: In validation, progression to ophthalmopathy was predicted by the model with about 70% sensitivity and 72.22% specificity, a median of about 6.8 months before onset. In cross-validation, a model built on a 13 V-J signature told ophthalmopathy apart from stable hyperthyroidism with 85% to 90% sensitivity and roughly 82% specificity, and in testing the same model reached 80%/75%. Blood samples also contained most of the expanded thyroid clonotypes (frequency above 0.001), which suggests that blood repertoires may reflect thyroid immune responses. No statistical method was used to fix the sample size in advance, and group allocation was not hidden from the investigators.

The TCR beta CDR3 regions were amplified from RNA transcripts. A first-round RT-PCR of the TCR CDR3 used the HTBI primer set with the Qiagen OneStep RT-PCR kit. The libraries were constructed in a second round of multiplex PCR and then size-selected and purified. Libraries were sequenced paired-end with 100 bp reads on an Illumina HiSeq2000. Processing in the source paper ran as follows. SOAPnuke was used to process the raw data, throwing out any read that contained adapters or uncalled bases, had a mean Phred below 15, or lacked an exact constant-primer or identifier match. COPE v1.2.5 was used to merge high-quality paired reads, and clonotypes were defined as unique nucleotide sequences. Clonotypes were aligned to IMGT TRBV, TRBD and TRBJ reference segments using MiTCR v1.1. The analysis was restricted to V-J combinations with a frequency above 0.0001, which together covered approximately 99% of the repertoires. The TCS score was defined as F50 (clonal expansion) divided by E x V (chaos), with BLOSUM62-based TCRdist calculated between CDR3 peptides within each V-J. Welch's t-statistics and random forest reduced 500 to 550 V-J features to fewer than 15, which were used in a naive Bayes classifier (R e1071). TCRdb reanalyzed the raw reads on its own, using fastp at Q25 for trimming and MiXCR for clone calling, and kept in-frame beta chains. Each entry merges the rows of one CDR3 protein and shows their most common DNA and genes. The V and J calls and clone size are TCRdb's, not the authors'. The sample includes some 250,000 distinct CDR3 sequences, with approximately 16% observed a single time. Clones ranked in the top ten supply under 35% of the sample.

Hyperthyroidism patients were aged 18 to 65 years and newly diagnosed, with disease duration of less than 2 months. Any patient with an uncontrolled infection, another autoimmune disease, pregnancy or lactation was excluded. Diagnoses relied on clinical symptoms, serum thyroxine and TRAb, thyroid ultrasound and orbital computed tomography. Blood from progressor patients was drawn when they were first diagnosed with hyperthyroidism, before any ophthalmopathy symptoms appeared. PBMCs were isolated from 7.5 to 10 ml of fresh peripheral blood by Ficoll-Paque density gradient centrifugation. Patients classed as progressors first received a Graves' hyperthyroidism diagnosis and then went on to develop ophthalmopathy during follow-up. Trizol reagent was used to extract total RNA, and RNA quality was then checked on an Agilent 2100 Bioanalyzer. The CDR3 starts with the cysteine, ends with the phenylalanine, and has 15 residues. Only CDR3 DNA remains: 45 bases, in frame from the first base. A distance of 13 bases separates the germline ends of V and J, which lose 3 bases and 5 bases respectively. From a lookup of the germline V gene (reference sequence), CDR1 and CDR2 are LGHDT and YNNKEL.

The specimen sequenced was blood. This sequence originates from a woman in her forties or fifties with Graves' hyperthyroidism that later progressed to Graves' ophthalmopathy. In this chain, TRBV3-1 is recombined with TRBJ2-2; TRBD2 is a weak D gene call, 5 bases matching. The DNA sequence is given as TGTGCCAGCAGCCAGAGAGGAGGCGGGACCGGGGAGCTGTTTTTT. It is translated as CASSQRGGGTGELFF.